This TCR beta chain is drawn from a study of PD-1 blockade in mismatch repair-deficient tumors. For this clone: The antigen is not known.

Measured with immunoSEQ multiplex PCR; TCRdb has only the in-frame clones, and not every one. The sample consists of over 11,000 clones, 65% to 90% of them appearing once. Time point noted: identical roughly eleven-day culture without peptide (control). From germline, CDR1 is SQVTM and CDR2 ANQGSEA. Trimming removed 6 bases at V and 4 bases at J, with 15 bases between. CDR3 length: 13 amino acids. V is TRBV29-1 and J is TRBJ1-1; the D gene is possibly TRBD1 (6 bases). The sequencing here drew on cells cultured in vitro, taken from a patient treated with pembrolizumab. The clonotype originates from an adult with mismatch repair-deficient cancer. The CDR3: CSVIPDSATEAFF. The CDR3 DNA reads as TGCAGCGTCATCCCGGACAGCGCCACTGAAGCTTTCTTT.